This entry describes one T cell receptor (beta chain). Its specificity is not known. This sample was included in a study of T-cell memory formation after mild COVID-19. General study results and limits: CM and EM subsets held most contracting CD4+ clones; EMRA held CD8+ ones. Certain responding clones were present in pre-infection memory, suggesting participation of cross-reactive memory.

TCRdb reprocessed the 5' RACE reads with MiXCR, giving one entry per CDR3 protein. Here the sample spans around 220,000 distinct CDR3 sequences, around 15% being singletons. Germline loops: CDR1 MGHRA, CDR2 YSYEKL. This CDR3 has 15 residues. V lost 0 bases, J lost 9 bases, and 15 bases lay in between. This sequence was found in a man aged 18 to 29 who had mild COVID-19 (a few samples of this study predate the infection). Cell type and time point are not known. This sequence joins TRBV4-1 and TRBJ1-5, with D hard to call. Sequencing was carried out using PBMCs or a T cell subset sorted from them (not recorded which). This chain's CDR3 is CASSQEGNSKGPQHF. CDR3 DNA sequence: TGCGCCAGCAGCCAAGAAGGGAACAGCAAAGGGCCCCAGCATTTT.